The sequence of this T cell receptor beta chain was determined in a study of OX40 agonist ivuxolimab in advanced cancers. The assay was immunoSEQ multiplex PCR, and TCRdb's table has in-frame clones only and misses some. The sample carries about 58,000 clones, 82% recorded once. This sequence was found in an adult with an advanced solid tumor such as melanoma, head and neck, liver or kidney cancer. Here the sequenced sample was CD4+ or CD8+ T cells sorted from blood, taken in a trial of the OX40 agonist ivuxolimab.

As DNA, the CDR3 is TGTGCCAGCAGCGAGACAGGGAGTGAAAAACTGTTTTTT. It specifies CASSETGSEKLFF. V is TRBV9 and J is TRBJ1-4, with TRBD1 identical over 7 bases. The CDR3 loop spans 13 amino acids. CDR1 is SGDLS, CDR2 YYNGEE, per germline. With V trimmed by 3 bases and J by 7 bases, 3 bases remained unmatched.